Following are 12 T cell receptor beta chains from one sample sequenced in a study of blood T cell repertoires in COVID-19. The assay was immunoSEQ multiplex PCR, and TCRdb's table has in-frame clones only and misses some. The profile covers around 220,000 clones, with roughly 82% appearing a single time and 4.9% taken by the ten largest. Sequencing used peripheral blood. Every receptor here comes from a woman aged 80 or older with active or convalescent COVID-19.

The chain joins TRBV2 to TRBJ2-1, with 9 bases matching TRBD2. CDR3 length: 16 amino acids. Germline CDR1 SNHLY, CDR2 FYNNEI. V trimming: 4 bases; J trimming: 3 bases; junction bases outside the gene matches: 7. The CDR3 nucleotides read TGTGCCAGCAGTGGACTTCTGCGGGAGGGCTACAATGAGCAGTTCTTC. Its protein is CASSGLLREGYNEQFF.

The CDR3 coding sequence is TGTGCCAGCAGCCCGGGACAAGCCTACAATGAGCAGTTCTTC. This sequence encodes CASSPGQAYNEQFF. This chain links TRBV7-9 with TRBJ2-1, with D possibly being TRBD1 (6 bases). V was pared by 5 bases and J by 2 bases, with 10 bases between. CDR1 SEHNR and CDR2 FQNEAQ come from the germline V gene (reference sequence). The CDR3 covers 14 residues.

The chain joins TRBV3-1 (or the pseudogene TRBV3-2) to TRBJ2-1; 8 bases fit TRBD2. The CDR3 has 13 amino acids. The germline V gene encodes CDR1 LGHDT and CDR2 YNNKEL (reference sequence). With 4 bases clipped from V and 9 bases from J, the junction kept 5 bases outside the gene matches. CDR3 sequence (DNA): TGTGCCAGCAGCCCGGGACTAGTCCGTGAGCAGTTCTTC. This gives the protein CASSPGLVREQFF.

The chain links TRBV18 to TRBJ1-1, with TRBD1 matching over 7 bases. The length of the CDR3 is 15 residues. V trimming: 2 bases; J trimming: 4 bases; junction bases outside the gene matches: 7. Per the germline V gene, CDR1 is KGHSH and CDR2 is LQKENI. The CDR3: CASSPSQGDLTEAFF. CDR3 DNA sequence: TGTGCCAGCTCACCAAGCCAGGGGGATCTCACTGAAGCTTTCTTT.

The chain uses TRBV27 and TRBJ2-6; D unresolved. CDR1 and CDR2 (germline): MNHEY, SMNVEV (reference sequence). CDR3 length: 15 amino acids. Trimming cost V 5 bases and J 0 bases, with 8 bases left between them. The CDR3 region has the DNA TGTGCCAGCAGTCAAGAGCCCTCTGGGGCCAACGTCCTGACTTTC. This sequence encodes CASSQEPSGANVLTF.

The chain is built from TRBV4-1 and TRBJ1-2, with D perhaps matching TRBD1 (6 bases). This CDR3 comprises 14 residues. The V and J ends lost 2 bases and 7 bases respectively, with 14 bases between them. CDR1 MGHRA and CDR2 YSYEKL come from the germline V gene. The CDR3 protein is CASSQQPQGSGYTF. The CDR3, as DNA: TGCGCCAGCAGCCAACAACCCCAGGGGTCTGGCTACACCTTC.

The chain carries TRBV18 and TRBJ1-1; no clear D gene. The V end lost 6 bases, the J end lost 2 bases, and 13 bases lay between the germline ends. The germline CDR1 and CDR2 sequences are KGHSH and LQKENI. The CDR3 is made up of 14 amino acids. Here the CDR3 reads CASSTGGVNTEAFF. The CDR3 region has the DNA TGTGCCAGCTCTACCGGCGGCGTAAACACTGAAGCTTTCTTT.

The chain couples TRBV2 to TRBJ1-1, with D hard to call. This CDR3 is built from 12 residues. CDR1 and CDR2 from the germline V gene are SNHLY and FYNNEI. Trimming cost V 8 bases and J 4 bases, with 11 bases left between them. The CDR3, as DNA: TGTGCCAGCGGCGGTTACGGCACTGAAGCTTTCTTT. Translation gives CASGGYGTEAFF.

The gene calls are TRBV28 and TRBJ1-2; 9 bases are shared with TRBD1. The germline gives CDR1 MDHEN, CDR2 SYDVKM. This CDR3 has 14 amino acids. V lost 5 bases and J lost 5; bases outside the gene matches: 6. The CDR3 here is CASSPGTGHYGYTF. CDR3 bases: TGTGCCAGCAGTCCCGGGACAGGGCATTATGGCTACACCTTC.

The CDR3: CASSIPGGGQGGYTF. The CDR3 nucleotides read TGTGCCAGCAGTATTCCGGGAGGGGGGCAAGGAGGCTACACCTTC. The gene calls are TRBV3-1 (or the pseudogene TRBV3-2) and TRBJ1-2; the D gene is possibly TRBD1 (6 bases). Per the germline V gene, CDR1 is LGHDT and CDR2 is YNNKEL (reference sequence). Between the trimmed V and J ends, which lost 6 bases and 8 bases, there was a span of 22 bases. This CDR3 spans 15 amino acids.

Points on this clone: Other DNA sequences within the sample encode an identical CDR3. The J gene is TRBJ1-1, the V gene TRBV18, with 7 bases identical to TRBD1. The CDR3 length is 14 residues. Losses at the gene ends were 3 bases for V and 0 bases for J; bases not matched to a gene: 1. Germline V lookup: CDR1 KGHSH, CDR2 LQKENI. The CDR3 region has the DNA TGTGCCAGCTCACCGGACAGGTTGAACACTGAAGCTTTCTTT. It encodes CASSPDRLNTEAFF. Together with reference TRBV18 and TRBJ1-1, the CDR3 gives the full variable domain: NAGVMQNPRHLVRRRGQEARLRCSPMKGHSHVYWYRQLPEEGLKFMVYLQKENIIDESGMPKERFSAEFPKEGPSILRIQQVVRGDSAAYFCASSPDRLNTEAFFGQGTRLTVV.

The J gene is TRBJ2-3, the V gene TRBV28; TRBD1 is a possible D gene (5 bases). The germline V gene has CDR1 MDHEN and CDR2 SYDVKM. This CDR3 has 14 residues. Trimming cost V 5 bases and J 0 bases, with 9 bases left between them. CDR3 bases: TGTGCCAGCAGTGCAGGACAAAGCACAGATACGCAGTATTTT. It specifies CASSAGQSTDTQYF.